This passage covers 24 T cell receptor beta chains from one sample sequenced in a study of OX40 agonist ivuxolimab in advanced cancers. Method: immunoSEQ multiplex PCR; TCRdb's copy keeps in-frame clones and lacks some. The repertoire holds about 44,000 clones, with roughly 94% as singletons. The specimen was CD4+ or CD8+ T cells sorted from blood, collected in a trial of the OX40 agonist ivuxolimab. The receptors here all came from an adult with an advanced solid tumor such as melanoma, head and neck, liver or kidney cancer.

V and J are TRBV5-1 and TRBJ2-7, with D unclear. V lost 0 bases and J lost 7, with 14 bases in between. Germline CDR1 is SGHRS and CDR2 is YFSETQ. The CDR3 contains 14 residues. Written as DNA, the CDR3 is TGCGCCAGCAGCTTGGACCTCGGTACCTCTGAGCAGTACTTC. It translates to CASSLDLGTSEQYF.

The chain combines TRBV5-6 with TRBJ2-7; 11 bases agree with TRBD1. Per germline, CDR1 SGHDT and CDR2 YYEEEE. With V trimmed by 3 bases and J by 2 bases, 10 bases remained unmatched. The CDR3 runs to 17 residues. CDR3 sequence (DNA): TGTGCCAGCAGCTCCAAAGACCCGGGACAGGGGGCCTACGAGCAGTACTTC. Its translation: CASSSKDPGQGAYEQYF.

The rearrangement links TRBV28 to TRBJ2-7; D gene uncertain. The CDR3 runs to 13 residues. The germline V gene has CDR1 MDHEN and CDR2 SYDVKM. The V end lost 3 bases, the J end lost 4 bases, and 10 bases lay between the germline ends. CDR3 sequence: CASSFDNFYEQYF. CDR3 bases: TGTGCCAGCAGTTTTGACAATTTTTACGAGCAGTACTTC.

This chain uses TRBV5-1 with TRBJ2-1, with 7 nucleotides matching TRBD2. V lost 7 bases to trimming and J lost 9 bases; unmatched junction nucleotides: 7. Germline-derived CDR1 and CDR2 are SGHRS and YFSETQ. The CDR3 has 12 residues. The chain's CDR3 is CASFSGLGEQFF. The CDR3 bases are TGCGCCAGCTTTAGCGGGCTAGGTGAGCAGTTCTTC.

The chain has TRBV5-5 and TRBJ2-6; no definite D call. The V end was cut by 3 bases, the J end by 0 bases, with 19 bases between. CDR1 SGHKS and CDR2 YYEKEE come from the germline V gene (reference sequence). This CDR3 comprises 19 residues. The CDR3 DNA reads as TGTGCCAGCAGCTCTCCCGTTGGGCAGCTAAACTCTGGGGCCAACGTCCTGACTTTC. Its protein is CASSSPVGQLNSGANVLTF.

The rearrangement uses TRBV27 and TRBJ2-1; perhaps TRBD2 as D (6 bases). Trimming took 2 bases from V and 0 from J, leaving 14 bases between them. CDR3 length: 17 residues. Germline V gene data show CDR1 as MNHEY and CDR2 as SMNVEV (reference sequence). As DNA, the CDR3 is TGTGCCAGCAGTTTAATGGCTTCCGGGAGCTCCTACAATGAGCAGTTCTTC. Translating it yields CASSLMASGSSYNEQFF.

Concerning this clone itself: At one end the junction does not follow the germline gene, possibly because of a read error. This chain connects TRBV7-7 to TRBJ2-7, with 9 bases matching TRBD1. The V gene's germline CDR1 is SSHAT and CDR2 FNYEAQ (reference sequence). The CDR3 runs 13 residues. The DNA for the CDR3 is TGTGCTAGCAGCTTAGGGACAGGGTACGAGCAGTACTTC. It specifies CASSLGTGYEQYF.

The V gene is TRBV15, the J gene TRBJ1-5; D perhaps matches TRBD1 (5 bases). CDR3 length: 14 residues. V was cut by 1 base and J by 7 bases, with 11 bases left in between. Germline CDR1 is LNHNV and CDR2 is YYDKDF (reference sequence). The CDR3 protein is CATSRGGTGQPQHF. The DNA of the CDR3 is TGTGCCACCAGCAGAGGTGGGACGGGACAGCCCCAGCATTTT.

The V gene is TRBV7-8, the J gene TRBJ2-7; 9 positions match TRBD1. CDR1 and CDR2 from the germline V gene are SGHVS and FQNEAQ. The CDR3 totals 14 residues. V dropped 5 bases and J dropped 2; count of bases not matched to a gene: 4. The CDR3 coding sequence is TGTGCCAGCAGCCCCCGGGACAGGGCCTACGAGCAGTACTTC. This sequence encodes CASSPRDRAYEQYF.

This clone was detected a few times. The rearrangement uses TRBV9 and TRBJ2-2, with no clear D. This CDR3 is 15 amino acids long. Germline-derived CDR1 and CDR2 are SGDLS and YYNGEE. V was pared by 3 bases and J by 6 bases, with 15 bases between. The DNA for the CDR3 is TGTGCCAGCAGCGCCTCCCTAGGGTTTGCCGGGGAGCTGTTTTTT. Its translation: CASSASLGFAGELFF.

CDR3 sequence (DNA): TGTGCCACCGACAGGGGGAACACTGAAGCTTTCTTT. Translating gives CATDRGNTEAFF. The chain links TRBV7-9 to TRBJ1-1; 8 nucleotides align to TRBD1. This CDR3 spans 12 amino acids. The V gene's germline CDR1 is SEHNR and CDR2 FQNEAQ (reference sequence). The J segment lost 1 base and the V segment lost 10 bases, leaving 2 bases of the junction unmatched.

The chain carries TRBV5-1 and TRBJ2-2; 8 positions agree with TRBD2. V was pared by 5 bases and J by 3 bases, with 12 bases of the junction left unmatched. Germline V gives CDR1 SGHRS, CDR2 YFSETQ. This CDR3 has 17 amino acids. CDR3 loop: CASSPGNSGMDTGELFF. In nucleotides, the CDR3 is TGCGCCAGCAGTCCCGGGAATAGCGGGATGGACACCGGGGAGCTGTTTTTT.

This clone turned up a few times. The chain has TRBV7-8 and TRBJ2-7; weak D call: TRBD1 (6 bases). This CDR3 spans 15 amino acids. V was shortened by 6 bases and J by 0 bases, with 15 bases between the two germline ends. The germline gives CDR1 SGHVS, CDR2 FQNEAQ. The CDR3 reads CASRAHRASSYEQYF. CDR3 nucleotide sequence: TGTGCCAGCAGAGCCCACAGGGCCAGCTCCTACGAGCAGTACTTC.

This chain joins TRBV27 and TRBJ1-1; no clear D gene. Germline-derived CDR1 and CDR2 are MNHEY and SMNVEV (reference sequence). CDR3 size: 14 residues. The V gene lost 5 bases and the J gene lost 0 bases, with 10 bases spanning the gap. CDR3 sequence reads: CASSPESMNTEAFF. CDR3 in DNA: TGTGCCAGCAGTCCTGAATCCATGAACACTGAAGCTTTCTTT.

V usage is TRBV7-3 and J usage is TRBJ2-3; 11 bases are shared with TRBD2. Trimming at V came to 5 bases and at J to 4 bases, leaving 8 bases not matched to a gene. Germline V CDR1 and CDR2: SGHTA, FQGTGA. The CDR3 has 16 amino acids. As DNA, the CDR3 is TGTGCCAGCAGCCCAAGTCTAGCGGGGGGCCCAGATACGCAGTATTTT. Its protein product is CASSPSLAGGPDTQYF.

V and J are TRBV28 and TRBJ2-7, with no clear D. Germline CDR1 and CDR2: MDHEN and SYDVKM. Trimming left V 6 bases short and J 6 bases short, with 18 bases between. The CDR3 has 14 residues. CDR3 DNA sequence: TGTGCCAGCAGCTTGCCAGCGATGGGTTTCGAGCAGTACTTC. It yields the protein CASSLPAMGFEQYF.

The chain employs TRBV11-2 and TRBJ2-7; D is undetermined. The germline V and J ends were trimmed by 0 bases and 2 bases, with 8 bases remaining between them. The CDR3 length is 14 residues. CDR1 and CDR2 (germline): SGHAT, FQNNGV. The CDR3 bases are TGTGCCAGCAGCTTAGAGGCAGAGACCTACGAGCAGTACTTC. Translated, it gives CASSLEAETYEQYF.

This rearrangement joins TRBV6-5 to TRBJ2-7; the match to TRBD2 covers 13 bases. CDR3 size: 16 residues. The V gene's germline CDR1 is MNHEY and CDR2 SVGAGI. Unmatched junction bases numbered 7, after V lost 4 bases and J lost 4 bases. The CDR3 nucleotides are TGTGCCAGCAGTTTCCGGACTAGCGGGAGAGGGTACGAGCAGTACTTC. This translates into CASSFRTSGRGYEQYF.

V usage is TRBV7-3 and J usage is TRBJ2-2; 7 positions match TRBD2. J was trimmed by 4 bases and V by 5 bases; bases with no gene match: 13. The CDR3 is 17 residues long. Germline-derived CDR1 and CDR2 are SGHTA and FQGTGA. The CDR3 protein is CASSATSEEAATGELFF. CDR3 DNA: TGTGCCAGCAGCGCAACTAGCGAGGAGGCGGCCACCGGGGAGCTGTTTTTT.

The gene calls are TRBV19 and TRBJ2-3, with a possible D match to TRBD2 (5 bases). The CDR3 loop spans 14 amino acids. The germline V and J ends were trimmed by 6 bases and 0 bases, with 10 bases remaining between them. Germline V CDR1 and CDR2: LNHDA, SQIVND (reference sequence). The CDR3: CASSGLASTDTQYF. CDR3 bases: TGTGCCAGTAGCGGCCTAGCTAGCACAGATACGCAGTATTTT.

The chain employs TRBV27 and TRBJ1-5; TRBD1 is a possible D gene (5 bases). Germline-derived CDR1 and CDR2 are MNHEY and SMNVEV (reference sequence). V was clipped by 4 bases and J by 4 bases, with 14 bases between them. The CDR3 runs 15 residues. CDR3 region: CASSSLQGWNQPQHF. The CDR3 DNA is TGTGCCAGCAGTTCCCTTCAGGGTTGGAATCAGCCCCAGCATTTT.

This clone was detected only once. This chain connects TRBV10-1 to TRBJ2-3; 7 nucleotides match TRBD2. V was clipped by 7 bases and J by 0 bases; unmatched bases: 13. The CDR3 runs to 17 residues. Germline lookup yields CDR1 WNHNN and CDR2 SYGVQD (reference sequence). The CDR3 DNA reads as TGCGCCAGCAAGAGGCTAGCGGCAGGGAGGAGCACAGATACGCAGTATTTT. The encoded protein is CASKRLAAGRSTDTQYF.

The chain uses TRBV27 and TRBJ2-3; TRBD1 is a possible D gene (6 bases). This CDR3 comprises 15 residues. CDR1 and CDR2 (germline): MNHEY, SMNVEV (reference sequence). Trimming took 6 bases from V and 1 from J, leaving 14 bases between them. This CDR3 reads CASSNIGGGTDTQYF. Written as DNA, the CDR3 is TGTGCCAGCAGCAACATAGGGGGTGGCACAGATACGCAGTATTTT.

The chain recombines TRBV9 with TRBJ2-2; 7 bases are a match to TRBD2. J gave up 5 bases and V 9 bases, and 13 bases lay outside the gene matches. Germline V lookup: CDR1 SGDLS, CDR2 YYNGEE. This CDR3 contains 15 residues. The CDR3 DNA reads as TGTGCCACCGGGGGGACGGGAGTTGGGACCGGGGAGCTGTTTTTT. Protein: CATGGTGVGTGELFF.